The 4 T cell receptor beta chains below all came from one sample that was sequenced in a study of CD4+ T cells in melanoma. Here immunoSEQ multiplex PCR was the method, and the copy in TCRdb shows in-frame clones only, minus some. Of about 21,000 clones in the sample, over 70% were seen once. The specimen was cells from a culture (not recorded whether cultured in vitro). Receptor source: a human donor with melanoma.

This rearrangement joins TRBV5-8 to TRBJ1-4; 10 bases map to TRBD1. The CDR3 covers 13 residues. Trimming cost V 10 bases and J 10 bases; bases outside gene matches: 10. The germline V gene encodes CDR1 SGHTS and CDR2 YDEGEE. In DNA form, the CDR3 reads TGTGCCTGCGGCGGGACAGGGGAGGCAAAACTGTTTTTT. It is translated as CACGGTGEAKLFF.

The CDR3 loop is CASSMTRNTEAFF. The CDR3, as DNA: TGTGCCAGCAGCATGACCCGAAACACTGAAGCTTTCTTT. V usage is TRBV7-9 and J usage is TRBJ1-1; D unresolved. This CDR3 has 13 amino acids. Per germline, CDR1 SEHNR and CDR2 FQNEAQ (reference sequence). With 5 bases removed from V and 2 bases from J, the gap between germline ends came to 9 bases.

In the case of this clone: Within the sample, other DNA sequences also encode this same CDR3. The rearrangement uses TRBV30 and TRBJ1-5; D remains unclear. Trimming left V 3 bases short and J 7 bases short, with 13 bases between. CDR1 is GTSNPN and CDR2 is SVGIG in the germline V gene (reference sequence). This CDR3 contains 13 residues. The DNA for the CDR3 is TGTGCCTGGAGCCGCGGTTTTGAACAGCCCCAGCATTTT. Translating gives CAWSRGFEQPQHF.

The chain joins TRBV28 to TRBJ1-5; 8 nucleotides line up with TRBD1. The germline CDR1 and CDR2 sequences are MDHEN and SYDVKM. CDR3 length: 14 amino acids. The junction had 2 bases not matched to a gene; V was cut back by 2 bases and J by 5 bases. This chain's CDR3 is CASSLQGAYQPQHF. The DNA for the CDR3 is TGTGCCAGCAGTTTACAGGGGGCCTATCAGCCCCAGCATTTT.